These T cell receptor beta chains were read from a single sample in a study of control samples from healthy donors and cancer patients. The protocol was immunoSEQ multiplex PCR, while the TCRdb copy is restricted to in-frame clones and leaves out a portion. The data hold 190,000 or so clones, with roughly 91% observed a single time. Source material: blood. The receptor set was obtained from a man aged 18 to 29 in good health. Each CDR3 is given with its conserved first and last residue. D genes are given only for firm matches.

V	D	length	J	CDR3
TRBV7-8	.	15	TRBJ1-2	CASSLAPGNSYGYTF
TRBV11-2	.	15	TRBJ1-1	CASSLDLGGWSEAFF
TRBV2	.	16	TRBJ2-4	CASSEMRQQTKNIQYF
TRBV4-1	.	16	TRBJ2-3	CASSRSPPQGSDTQYF
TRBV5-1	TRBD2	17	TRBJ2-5	CASSLRTSGGLLETQYF
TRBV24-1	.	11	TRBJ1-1	CATSDNTEAFF
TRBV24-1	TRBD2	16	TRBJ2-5	CATSASGGPRGETQYF
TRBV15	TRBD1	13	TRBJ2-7	CATSRDRVHEQYF
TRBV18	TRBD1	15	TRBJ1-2	CASSPLRDRGRGYTF
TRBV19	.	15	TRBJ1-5	CASSIGRGYGQPQHF
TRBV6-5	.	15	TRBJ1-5	CASSVFRGGNQPQHF
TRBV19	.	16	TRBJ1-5	CASRRRGTGRDQPQHF
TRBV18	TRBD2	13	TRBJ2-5	CASSQLATETQYF
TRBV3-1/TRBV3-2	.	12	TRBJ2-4	CASSQGDGIQYF